Here is one TCR beta chain with its context. These data belong to a study of blood T cell repertoires in COVID-19. Turning to the study itself: Acute and convalescent COVID-19 specimens originated in the United States, Italy and Spain. PBMCs, B-cell-depleted T cells, or T cells provided the cDNA or gDNA that made up the material.

Cohorts were based on clinical histories the participants reported. Methods used by the authors: How many nucleated cells were present was estimated from reference gene primer amplification. TCRdb's copy holds only in-frame clones and misses some; the assay was immunoSEQ multiplex PCR. V and J calls and clone size are copied from that table; D and trimming were computed from the DNA. The table shows fewer than 250,000 clones, with approximately 85% occurring only once. This CDR3 region has 15 residues. Germline trimming cut 4 bases from V and 5 bases from J; bases unmatched to any gene: 7. CDR1 is SGHAT, CDR2 FQNNGV, per germline.

This clonotype was sampled from a woman between 45 and 60 years old with acute COVID-19. Sequenced sample: PBMCs or T cells enriched from blood (not recorded which). The gene calls are TRBV11-2 and TRBJ1-1; 10 bases align to TRBD1. The CDR3: CASSSLTGGGTEAFF. In DNA, the CDR3 is TGTGCCAGCAGCTCCTTGACAGGGGGCGGGACTGAAGCTTTCTTT.